One and the same sample provided the 27 T cell receptor beta chains below, sequenced in a study of blood T cells in healthy people across ages. A second 7 to 11 cycle PCR used barcoded and J-beta primers. Each CDR3 protein is one row after TCRdb ran MiXCR on the 5' RACE reads. Here the sample spans 630,000 or so distinct CDR3 sequences, roughly 32% being singletons. The specimen sequenced was blood. The receptors stem from a woman of 80 years or more in good health.

A note on this clonotype: This could be a read error, since a much larger clone is one nucleotide away. The chain is built from TRBV3-1 and TRBJ1-4; D is unresolved. V lost 3 bases and J lost 7, with 12 bases in between. CDR1 and CDR2 from the germline V gene are LGHDT and YNNKEL (reference sequence). The CDR3 runs 14 residues. CDR3: CASSHVQGSEKLFF. In DNA, the CDR3 is TGTGCCAGCAGCCATGTTCAAGGGAGTGAAAAACTGTTTTTT.

In its sample, this clonotype was seen many times. J is TRBJ2-1 and V is TRBV7-2, with 7 bases identical to TRBD2. Unmatched junction bases numbered 6, after V lost 1 base and J lost 0 bases. Germline loops: CDR1 SGHTA, CDR2 FQGNSA. This CDR3 region has 17 residues. The CDR3 region has the DNA TGTGCCAGCAGCTTAGTGGGGCGGGGGACCTCCTACAATGAGCAGTTCTTC. It specifies CASSLVGRGTSYNEQFF. The full variable domain, its missing parts supplied by reference TRBV7-2 and TRBJ2-1, is GAGVSQSPSNKVTEKGKDVELRCDPISGHTALYWYRQSLGQGLEFLIYFQGNSAPDKSGLPSDRFSAERTGGSVSTLTIQRTQQEDSAVYLCASSLVGRGTSYNEQFFGPGTRLTVL.

With respect to this clonotype: A much larger clone is a single base away; this may be a read error. The chain is built from TRBV7-6 and TRBJ1-6, with no clear D. Germline values: CDR1 SGHVS, CDR2 FNYEAQ. V lost 2 bases and J 10 bases, leaving 24 bases between the germline ends. The CDR3 is 18 amino acids. The CDR3 region is CASSLLGRSVGSYSPLHF. CDR3 nucleotides: TGTGCCAGCAGCTTATTGGGGAGGTCGGTAGGGAGTTACTCACCCCTCCACTTT. The entire variable domain, with the rest obtained from reference TRBV7-6 and TRBJ1-6, is as follows: GAGVSQSPRYKVTKRGQDVALRCDPISGHVSLYWYRQALGQGPEFLTYFNYEAQQDKSGLPNDRFSAERPEGSISTLTIQRTEQRDSAMYRCASSLLGRSVGSYSPLHFGNGTRLTVT.

There are a few counts of this clonotype. A junction boundary mismatches the germline segment, possibly from a read error. The chain employs TRBV7-2 and TRBJ1-1, with no clear D. This CDR3 contains 13 residues. The germline V gene has CDR1 SGHTA and CDR2 FQGNSA. The CDR3, as DNA: TGTGCCAGCAGCTTAGAAAGAATGGCTGAGGCTTTCTTT. Encoded protein: CASSLERMAEAFF.

The table lists this clonotype with many counts. The rearrangement links TRBV6-5 to TRBJ1-2, with TRBD1 matching over 8 bases. J was trimmed by 8 bases and V by 4 bases; bases with no gene match: 6. The length of the CDR3 is 13 residues. The V gene's germline CDR1 is MNHEY and CDR2 SVGAGI. CDR3 DNA: TGTGCCAGCAGTTTTCAGGGGGCCGGGGGCTACACCTTC. As protein: CASSFQGAGGYTF.

This chain links TRBV5-1 with TRBJ2-1; 11 nucleotides match TRBD2. There are 15 residues in the CDR3. Germline V gene data show CDR1 as SGHRS and CDR2 as YFSETQ. V lost 1 base, J lost 8 bases, and 5 bases stayed unmatched. As DNA, the CDR3 is TGCGCCAGCAGCTTGTTAGCGGGGGGGCCGTATGAGCAGTTCTTC. It yields the protein CASSLLAGGPYEQFF. Full variable domain (outside the CDR3, taken from reference TRBV5-1 and TRBJ2-1): KAGVTQTPRYLIKTRGQQVTLSCSPISGHRSVSWYQQTPGQGLQFLFEYFSETQRNKGNFPGRFSGRQFSNSRSEMNVSTLELGDSALYLCASSLLAGGPYEQFFGPGTRLTVL.

This clonotype was counted ten times or more. The V gene is TRBV20-1, the J gene TRBJ2-3; D is uncertain. V lost 6 bases to trimming and J lost 2 bases, with 9 bases between them. This CDR3 contains 12 residues. Germline values: CDR1 DFQATT, CDR2 SNEGSKA (reference sequence). The CDR3 coding sequence is TGCAGTGCATCCCAGGTCACAGATACGCAGTATTTT. Residues: CSASQVTDTQYF.

There are many counts of this clonotype. The genes are TRBV29-1 and TRBJ2-5, with 7 bases that match TRBD2. CDR3 length: 14 residues. Germline CDR1 reads SQVTM; CDR2 reads ANQGSEA. J lost 2 bases, V lost 5 bases, and 8 bases had no gene match. Written as DNA, the CDR3 is TGCAGCGTTCTCGCGGGGGACCTTCAAGAGACCCAGTACTTC. This translates into CSVLAGDLQETQYF.

Remarks on this clonotype: This may arise from a read error, as a much more abundant clone is one base away. The gene calls are TRBV7-2 and TRBJ1-2, with D hard to call. The CDR3 covers 11 residues. Germline loops: CDR1 SGHTA, CDR2 FQGNSA. V gave up 5 bases and J gave up 6 bases, with 7 bases separating them. The CDR3 DNA sequence: TGTGCCAGCAGCCCGCGCGATGGCTACACCTTC. Its protein is CASSPRDGYTF.

This clonotype was seen ten or more times. This chain joins TRBV5-6 and TRBJ1-1; D is ambiguous. The CDR3 has 14 residues. V was shortened by 1 base and J by 1 base, with 8 bases between the two germline ends. The germline V gene has CDR1 SGHDT and CDR2 YYEEEE. CDR3 protein: CASSLRAGNTEAFF. The CDR3 bases are TGTGCCAGCAGCTTGCGGGCGGGGAACACTGAAGCTTTCTTT.

This chain connects TRBV4-1 to TRBJ2-7, with 9 nucleotides matching TRBD2. V lost 0 bases, J lost 0 bases, and 9 bases stayed unmatched. The germline CDR1 and CDR2 sequences are MGHRA and YSYEKL. This CDR3 has 18 amino acids. CDR3 region: CASSQDRATSGYSYEQYF. The CDR3 DNA reads TGCGCCAGCAGCCAAGATCGGGCAACTAGCGGGTACTCCTACGAGCAGTACTTC.

Worth noting for this clonotype: A junction end diverges from the germline sequence, so it may reflect a read error. V usage is TRBV12-3 or TRBV12-4 and J usage is TRBJ2-3, with a possible D match to TRBD1 (6 bases). There are 14 residues in the CDR3. The CDR3 reads CASSSRGRTDAQYF. The DNA for the CDR3 is TGTGCCAGCAGTTCGAGGGGGAGAACAGATGCGCAATATTTT.

This clonotype has at least ten counts. V gene TRBV20-1 combines with J gene TRBJ2-7, with a weak D call TRBD2 (5 bases). This CDR3 is built from 14 residues. The V and J ends lost 2 bases and 4 bases respectively, with 15 bases between them. Germline CDR1 DFQATT, CDR2 SNEGSKA (reference sequence). In DNA, the CDR3 is TGCAGTGCTAGACCATCCGGGGAGCCTTACGAGCAGTACTTC. Protein sequence: CSARPSGEPYEQYF.

This clonotype was seen at least ten times. The chain is built from TRBV12-3 or TRBV12-4 and TRBJ2-1, with unresolved D. The CDR3 extends over 15 amino acids. V was pared by 6 bases and J by 3 bases, with 15 bases between. The CDR3 sequence: CASRVDQLSYNEQFF. CDR3 in DNA: TGTGCCAGCAGGGTAGACCAGTTGAGCTACAATGAGCAGTTCTTC.

This clonotype came up many times. J is TRBJ2-1 and V is TRBV20-1; 7 bases align to TRBD2. V shed 4 bases and J 6 bases; nucleotides not matched to a gene: 6. Germline V lookup: CDR1 DFQATT, CDR2 SNEGSKA (reference sequence). CDR3 length: 13 amino acids. The DNA of the CDR3 is TGCAGTGCTAAGGTAGCGGGTGGCAATGAGCAGTTCTTC. Amino acid sequence: CSAKVAGGNEQFF.

The V and J genes are TRBV27 and TRBJ2-7, with D unclear. Germline V CDR1 and CDR2: MNHEY, SMNVEV (reference sequence). The length of the CDR3 is 13 residues. V dropped 3 bases and J dropped 0 bases, with 6 bases sitting between them. CDR3 sequence reads: CASSLRYSYEQYF. CDR3 nucleotides: TGTGCCAGCAGTTTGAGGTACTCCTACGAGCAGTACTTC.

The rearrangement uses TRBV20-1 and TRBJ1-1, with D maybe TRBD1 (5 bases). Looked up from germline, CDR1 is DFQATT and CDR2 is SNEGSKA (reference sequence). V lost 2 bases and J 0 bases, leaving 16 bases between the germline ends. The CDR3 is 16 amino acids. CDR3 bases: TGCAGTGCTAGACCTGGGCAGGGAAAAGTGAACACTGAAGCTTTCTTT. This sequence encodes CSARPGQGKVNTEAFF.

The rearrangement links TRBV5-1 to TRBJ2-7; D is undetermined. V was trimmed by 2 bases and J by 0 bases, leaving 9 bases between them. This CDR3 is 14 amino acids long. The germline V gene has CDR1 SGHRS and CDR2 YFSETQ. CDR3 residues: CASSLVIFSYEQYF. For the CDR3, the DNA is TGCGCCAGCAGCTTAGTCATTTTCTCCTACGAGCAGTACTTC.

This chain joins TRBV27 and TRBJ2-2; no definite D call. V gave up 2 bases and J gave up 6 bases, with 10 bases separating them. The CDR3 sequence is 14 residues long. Germline assignment: CDR1 MNHEY and CDR2 SMNVEV (reference sequence). The CDR3 reads CASSLLKGSGELFF. DNA of the CDR3: TGTGCCAGCAGTTTACTTAAGGGTTCCGGGGAGCTGTTTTTT.

In this sample, this clonotype turned up a few times. The rearrangement uses TRBV7-2 and TRBJ2-7; D possibly corresponds to TRBD2 (5 bases). The V gene lost 5 bases and the J gene lost 1 base, with 12 bases spanning the gap. The V gene's germline CDR1 is SGHTA and CDR2 FQGNSA. This CDR3 spans 14 amino acids. CDR3 nucleotides: TGTGCCAGCAGCGCCCGACGGGATTCCTACGAGCAGTACTTC. Its protein product is CASSARRDSYEQYF.

The chain uses TRBV19 and TRBJ1-2, with 10 bases lining up with TRBD1. CDR1 LNHDA and CDR2 SQIVND come from the germline V gene (reference sequence). V lost 4 bases, J lost 6 bases, and 8 bases stayed unmatched. This CDR3 comprises 15 residues. The CDR3 DNA is TGTGCCAGTAGTACCTTTTCGACAGGGGGCGATGGCTACACCTTC. This codes for CASSTFSTGGDGYTF.

This clonotype occurred a few times. With a much larger clone just one base away, this may be a read error. This sequence joins TRBV5-1 and TRBJ1-2; D gene uncertain. This CDR3 region has 14 residues. The germline gives CDR1 SGHRS, CDR2 YFSETQ. Trimming removed 3 bases at V and 3 bases at J, with 12 bases between. Here the CDR3 reads CASSWEVTDYGYTF. The CDR3 nucleotides read TGCGCCAGCAGCTGGGAGGTGACGGACTATGGCTACACCTTC.

This clonotype was counted at least ten times. The rearrangement uses TRBV6-5 and TRBJ2-5; the D gene could be TRBD1 or TRBD2 (5 bases each). The CDR3 covers 16 residues. Germline CDR1 is MNHEY and CDR2 is SVGAGI. V was trimmed by 6 bases and J by 4 bases, leaving 21 bases between them. The CDR3, as DNA: TGTGCCAGCAGCCAGTATATAAGGGGCGGAGGAGAGACCCAGTACTTC. Protein: CASSQYIRGGGETQYF.

This clonotype has a count of ten or more. The CDR3: CASSPFGGFQETQYF. CDR3 in DNA: TGTGCCAGCAGCCCCTTCGGGGGATTCCAAGAGACCCAGTACTTC. V gene TRBV28 combines with J gene TRBJ2-5; TRBD2 might be the D (6 bases). The length of the CDR3 is 15 residues. Trimming shortened V by 6 bases and J by 1 base, and 15 bases separated the two germline ends. Germline CDR1 MDHEN, CDR2 SYDVKM.

Remarks on this clonotype: A much larger clone sits a single nucleotide away, making a read error possible. The chain has TRBV13 and TRBJ2-5, with D unclear. V was trimmed by 8 bases and J by 4 bases, leaving 8 bases between them. The CDR3 is made up of 11 amino acids. CDR1 and CDR2 (germline): PRHDT, FYEKMQ (reference sequence). The CDR3 loop reads CASGVGETQYF. The DNA for the CDR3 is TGTGCCAGCGGGGTTGGAGAGACCCAGTACTTC.

The table lists this clonotype with many counts. V is TRBV20-1 and J is TRBJ2-7; D call uncertain. CDR1 is DFQATT and CDR2 is SNEGSKA in the germline V gene (reference sequence). The CDR3 covers 12 residues. V shed 1 base and J shed 3 bases, with 7 bases lying between them. In DNA, the CDR3 is TGCAGTGCTAGAGCTTGGGGCTACGAGCAGTACTTC. Translating gives CSARAWGYEQYF.

This clonotype was detected many times. The rearrangement links TRBV6-5 to TRBJ1-1; TRBD1 is a possible D gene (5 bases). With 0 bases removed from V and 1 base from J, the gap between germline ends came to 12 bases. The CDR3 totals 16 residues. Germline lookup yields CDR1 MNHEY and CDR2 SVGAGI. CDR3 protein: CASSYSIEGANTEAFF. DNA for the CDR3: TGTGCCAGCAGTTACTCGATTGAAGGGGCGAACACTGAAGCTTTCTTT.